The rows below give T cell receptor beta chains drawn from one sample of a study of cytomegalovirus exposure and HLA in healthy donors. Method: immunoSEQ multiplex PCR; TCRdb's copy keeps in-frame clones and lacks some. The data hold about 140,000 clones, with 75% observed a single time. Sequencing used PBMCs. The receptors stem from a man younger than 35 in good health and CMV-seropositive. CDR3s include the opening cysteine and the closing phenylalanine or tryptophan. The D gene is left open where the match is weak. Only part of the rows carry a size: once, few, many, or a class if the clone is expanded.

size,J,V,D,CDR3,DNA
once,TRBJ1-4,TRBV6-1,NA,CASTRDVEKLFF,TGTGCCAGCACCAGGGATGTTGAAAAACTGTTTTTT
few,TRBJ2-2,TRBV29-1,NA,CSSEGAATGELFF,TGCAGCTCTGAAGGCGCTGCTACCGGGGAGCTGTTTTTT
NA,TRBJ1-2,TRBV5-8,NA,CASSQGPLDGYTF,TGTGCCAGCAGTCAGGGGCCGCTGGATGGCTACACCTTC
NA,TRBJ1-2,TRBV4-1,NA,CASSYPGKPEGYTF,TGCGCCAGCAGCTATCCGGGAAAACCCGAGGGCTACACCTTC
once,TRBJ1-3,TRBV19,NA,CASSMRGFRNTIYF,TGTGCCAGTAGTATGCGGGGGTTTCGAAACACCATATATTTT
few,TRBJ2-3,TRBV9,TRBD1,CASSVAQGGTDTQYF,TGTGCCAGCAGCGTAGCTCAGGGGGGCACAGATACGCAGTATTTT
NA,TRBJ2-1,TRBV27,NA,CATAVRPSRYEQFF,TGTGCCACCGCGGTGAGGCCTAGTCGGTATGAGCAGTTCTTC
NA,TRBJ1-5,TRBV5-6,TRBD1,CASSSGQGALRSQPQHF,TGTGCCAGCAGCTCGGGACAGGGGGCGTTAAGATCCCAGCCCCAGCATTTT
few,TRBJ2-5,TRBV27,NA,CASSLSQVLQGETQYF,TGTGCCAGCAGTCTGAGCCAGGTCCTCCAGGGAGAGACCCAGTACTTC
NA,TRBJ1-5,TRBV27,NA,CASSLSLLSNQPQHF,TGTGCCAGCAGTTTGTCCCTCTTAAGCAATCAGCCCCAGCATTTT
NA,TRBJ2-7,TRBV10-2,TRBD2,CASTPSGSIYEQYF,TGCGCCAGCACACCTAGCGGGAGTATTTACGAGCAGTACTTC
NA,TRBJ2-7,TRBV10-3,TRBD1,CAISEPRAGGSYEQYF,TGTGCCATCAGTGAGCCTAGGGCAGGGGGTTCCTACGAGCAGTACTTC
few,TRBJ2-3,TRBV6-1,NA,CASISRASTDTQYF,TGTGCCAGCATTTCGAGAGCTAGCACAGATACGCAGTATTTT
NA,TRBJ2-5,TRBV2,TRBD2,CASKRLAGQETQYF,TGTGCCAGCAAACGACTAGCGGGACAAGAGACCCAGTACTTC
NA,TRBJ1-1,TRBV28,NA,CASSSRGRATEAFF,TGTGCCAGCAGTTCCCGCGGAAGAGCCACTGAAGCTTTCTTT
NA,TRBJ1-1,TRBV30,NA,CAWSVRGGAVAEAFF,TGTGCCTGGAGTGTACGCGGGGGAGCGGTCGCTGAAGCTTTCTTT
once,TRBJ2-2,TRBV6-1,NA,CASSEARTGELFF,TGTGCCAGCAGTGAAGCGCGCACCGGGGAGCTGTTTTTT
NA,TRBJ2-2,TRBV27,NA,CASSLGRGTGELFF,TGTGCCAGCAGTTTAGGGCGGGGTACCGGGGAGCTGTTTTTT
NA,TRBJ2-3,TRBV2,TRBD2,CAIPQGTSGIDTQYF,TGTGCCATTCCACAAGGGACTAGCGGTATCGATACGCAGTATTTT
NA,TRBJ1-1,TRBV27,NA,CASSPPRGSEAFF,TGTGCCAGCAGTCCCCCCCGGGGGTCTGAAGCTTTCTTT
NA,TRBJ2-5,TRBV29-1,TRBD1,CSALTGQETQYF,TGCAGCGCCCTGACAGGGCAAGAGACCCAGTACTTC
NA,TRBJ2-7,TRBV27,TRBD2,CASSSLRLAVREQYF,TGTGCCAGCAGTTCCCTTCGGCTAGCGGTGCGCGAGCAGTACTTC
NA,TRBJ2-3,TRBV2,TRBD2,CASGSSGRATDTQYF,TGTGCCAGCGGATCTAGCGGGAGGGCCACAGATACGCAGTATTTT
NA,TRBJ2-1,TRBV29-1,TRBD2,CSVGGRLADNEQFF,TGCAGCGTTGGGGGGAGGCTAGCGGACAATGAGCAGTTCTTC
NA,TRBJ2-5,TRBV6-6,NA,CASSYKGLKQETQYF,TGTGCCAGCAGTTACAAAGGACTAAAACAAGAGACCCAGTACTTC
NA,TRBJ1-1,TRBV7-9,TRBD1,CASSGRQGNTEAFF,TGTGCCAGCAGCGGCCGACAGGGGAACACTGAAGCTTTCTTT
NA,TRBJ2-3,TRBV10-3,TRBD2,CAISESTQAGVDTQYF,TGTGCCATCAGTGAGTCGACGCAAGCGGGAGTGGATACGCAGTATTTT
NA,TRBJ2-5,TRBV2,NA,CASSAPRENQETQYF,TGTGCCAGCAGTGCCCCTCGGGAGAACCAAGAGACCCAGTACTTC
NA,TRBJ2-7,TRBV18,TRBD2,CASSPQRENEQYF,TGTGCCAGCTCACCCCAGCGGGAGAACGAGCAGTACTTC
NA,TRBJ2-7,TRBV7-9,TRBD2,CASTAGSGGRHEQYF,TGTGCCAGCACGGCGGGGTCGGGAGGGCGCCACGAGCAGTACTTC
NA,TRBJ2-1,TRBV5-6,NA,CASSLGRGPNLPNNEQFF,TGTGCCAGCAGCTTGGGGAGGGGCCCAAACCTACCCAACAATGAGCAGTTCTTC
NA,TRBJ2-5,TRBV7-9,NA,CASSTRGGVGETQYF,TGTGCCAGCAGCACCCGCGGCGGGGTAGGGGAGACCCAGTACTTC
NA,TRBJ1-2,TRBV14,NA,CASSQDWGLGDGYTF,TGTGCCAGCAGCCAAGACTGGGGCCTTGGAGATGGCTACACCTTC
NA,TRBJ2-7,TRBV6-8,NA,CASNQLVPPYEQYF,TGTGCCAGCAACCAACTAGTTCCCCCCTACGAGCAGTACTTC
NA,TRBJ1-5,TRBV6-1,NA,CASSDYSNQPQHF,TGTGCCAGCAGTGACTATAGCAATCAGCCCCAGCATTTT
NA,TRBJ2-1,TRBV19,TRBD2,CASSIDRSGSWGLNNEQFF,TGTGCCAGTAGTATAGATCGAAGCGGGAGTTGGGGTTTGAACAATGAGCAGTTCTTC
NA,TRBJ2-3,TRBV2,TRBD2,CASSPTSGGADTQYF,TGTGCCAGCAGCCCGACTAGCGGAGGGGCGGATACGCAGTATTTT
NA,TRBJ2-3,TRBV30,NA,CAWSVFGSSTDTQYF,TGTGCCTGGAGTGTATTTGGCAGTAGCACAGATACGCAGTATTTT
NA,TRBJ2-5,TRBV11-2,NA,CASSRETQYF,TGTGCCAGCAGCCGGGAGACCCAGTACTTC
few,TRBJ1-1,TRBV20-1,NA,CSLKLRAEAFF,TGCAGCCTTAAGTTGCGGGCTGAAGCTTTCTTT
NA,TRBJ2-7,TRBV7-8,NA,CASSLRLTDYEQYF,TGTGCCAGCAGCTTGAGGCTAACTGACTACGAGCAGTACTTC
NA,TRBJ1-4,TRBV6-1,NA,CASSKDRITTNEKLFF,TGTGCCAGCAGTAAAGACAGAATTACAACTAATGAAAAACTGTTTTTT
NA,TRBJ2-1,TRBV4-1,TRBD2,CASSQDSSGRPRAGGQFF,TGCGCCAGCAGCCAAGATTCCAGCGGGAGGCCCCGCGCGGGCGGGCAGTTCTTC
NA,TRBJ1-1,TRBV6-6,NA,CASSYEAGSGVAFF,TGTGCCAGCAGTTACGAAGCGGGGTCTGGCGTAGCTTTCTTT
NA,TRBJ2-4,TRBV2,TRBD2,CASGPREAKNIQYF,TGTGCCAGCGGACCGCGGGAGGCCAAAAACATTCAGTACTTC
few,TRBJ2-1,TRBV7-3,NA,CASSSRQGWDEQFF,TGTGCCAGCAGCTCCCGTCAGGGGTGGGATGAGCAGTTCTTC
NA,TRBJ1-1,TRBV4-1,NA,CASSQESRTMNTEAFF,TGCGCCAGCAGCCAAGAGTCGAGGACAATGAACACTGAAGCTTTCTTT
few,TRBJ1-1,TRBV27,NA,CASSLFGGPGAFF,TGTGCCAGCAGTTTATTCGGAGGGCCGGGGGCTTTCTTT
NA,TRBJ2-7,TRBV11-3,NA,CASSLGVSGELIRRTYEQYF,TGTGCCAGCAGCTTGGGGGTGTCAGGGGAGCTAATCAGAAGGACCTACGAGCAGTACTTC
many,TRBJ1-4,TRBV5-6,TRBD1,CASSRTGQGLVNEKLFF,TGTGCCAGCAGCCGTACAGGACAGGGCTTGGTAAATGAAAAACTGTTTTTT
NA,TRBJ1-2,TRBV5-1,NA,CASSPIPSRSYGYTF,TGCGCCAGCAGCCCAATCCCGAGTCGGAGCTATGGCTACACCTTC
NA,TRBJ2-7,TRBV2,NA,CASIRTFGDEQYF,TGTGCCAGCATTCGGACCTTCGGGGACGAGCAGTACTTC
few,TRBJ1-1,TRBV10-3,NA,CAITGGRDTEAFF,TGTGCCATCACGGGGGGGCGAGACACTGAAGCTTTCTTT
NA,TRBJ2-7,TRBV5-1,NA,CASSLRIGQSYEQYF,TGCGCCAGCAGCTTGAGAATTGGACAGTCCTACGAGCAGTACTTC
NA,TRBJ1-1,TRBV2,NA,CASRPIQGVNTEAFF,TGTGCCAGCAGGCCCATACAGGGAGTAAACACTGAAGCTTTCTTT
NA,TRBJ2-3,TRBV6-5,TRBD1,CASTDRGTDTQYF,TGTGCCAGCACGGACAGGGGCACAGATACGCAGTATTTT
NA,TRBJ1-2,TRBV16,NA,CASSQYREGANYGYTF,TGTGCCAGCAGCCAATATCGGGAAGGCGCTAACTATGGCTACACCTTC
NA,TRBJ1-2,TRBV7-8,TRBD1,CASLGSEGASRDGYTF,TGTGCCAGTCTTGGAAGCGAGGGGGCGTCTAGGGATGGCTACACCTTC
NA,TRBJ1-2,TRBV6-5,NA,CASSYAVQGLNGYTF,TGTGCCAGCAGTTACGCGGTACAGGGTCTGAATGGCTACACCTTC